This paragraph covers one TCR beta chain sequence. Here immunoSEQ multiplex PCR was the method, and the copy in TCRdb shows in-frame clones only, minus some. The table lists roughly 170,000 clones, around 93% of them singletons. This sample stems from a study of control samples from healthy donors and cancer patients. Specimen: blood. The sequence derives from a woman aged 60-75 years in good health.

CDR3 residues: CASSEQGKKNIQYF. The DNA for the CDR3 is TGTGCCAGCAGTGAACAGGGGAAGAAAAACATTCAGTACTTC. The chain carries TRBV2 and TRBJ2-4, with a weak D call TRBD1 (6 bases). V dropped 2 bases and J dropped 4 bases, with 9 bases sitting between them. The CDR3 runs to 14 residues. Per germline, CDR1 SNHLY and CDR2 FYNNEI.